This entry is about one TCR beta chain. Source study methods: Scientists estimated how many nucleated cells there were by amplifying reference gene primers. TCRdb's table, derived via immunoSEQ multiplex PCR, lists solely in-frame clones and lacks some. For V, J and clone size, that table is used; D and trimming come from the DNA. Seen here are 150,000 to 200,000 clones, roughly 70% observed once, and the top ten hold 2.5% to 3.5%. This sample was included in a study of blood T cell repertoires in COVID-19. Study-wide context: The United States, Italy and Spain provided the acute and convalescent COVID-19 samples. From T cells, B-cell-depleted T cells, or PBMCs came the material, which was cDNA or gDNA.

Trimming removed 5 bases from V and 4 bases from J; junction bases left unmatched: 2. This CDR3 is 13 amino acids long. Germline lookup yields CDR1 MGHDK and CDR2 SYGVNS. This TCR was sampled from an elderly woman with acute or convalescent COVID-19. Sequenced sample: peripheral blood. The V gene is TRBV25-1, the J gene TRBJ2-7; 10 bases agree with TRBD2. The CDR3 sequence: CASSLAGEYEQYF. CDR3 DNA: TGTGCCAGCAGTCTAGCGGGAGAATACGAGCAGTACTTC.